The 15 T cell receptor beta chains listed next were all sequenced from one sample in a study of human T cells and chemical hapten exposure. Time point: patch test 3, about 24 weeks after DPC sensitization. Indicated treatment: therapeutic diphenylcyclopropenone sensitization with weekly scalp DPC. Using its own MiXCR run on the RACE reads, TCRdb lists one record per CDR3 protein. The sample includes 100,000 or so distinct CDR3 sequences, under 35% of them seen just once. The source material was whole blood, sampled in connection with sensitization to the hapten diphenylcyclopropenone (DPC). The receptors come from a man in his forties with alopecia areata. Some clones in this sample may be carry-over from other donors' samples.

The chain couples TRBV7-9 to TRBJ1-6; D is unresolved. The CDR3 consists of 14 residues. V was cut by 2 bases and J by 7 bases, with 9 bases left in between. The germline gives CDR1 SEHNR, CDR2 FQNEAQ (reference sequence). The CDR3 nucleotides read TGTGCCAGCAGCTTAACGTCCGAAAATTCACCCCTCCACTTT. Translation: CASSLTSENSPLHF.

This rearrangement joins TRBV20-1 to TRBJ2-3; tentative D call: TRBD2 (6 bases). There are 14 residues in the CDR3. Per germline, CDR1 DFQATT and CDR2 SNEGSKA (reference sequence). V lost 1 base to trimming and J lost 4 bases, with 12 bases between them. The CDR3 DNA reads TGCAGTGCTAGAGTTCTAGCGAGCGCAGATACGCAGTATTTT. It yields the protein CSARVLASADTQYF.

This clonotype was recorded only once. The junction does not match germline at one end; this may be a read error. CDR3 nucleotide sequence: TGTACCAGCAGTTATGGGGGGACCCAGTACTTC. Amino acids: CTSSYGGTQYF. The chain has TRBV6-2 or TRBV6-3 and TRBJ2-5; either TRBD1 or TRBD2 may fit D (5 bases each). Germline-derived CDR1 and CDR2 are MNHEY and SVGEGT. This CDR3 contains 11 residues.

The CDR3 region is CASSLGGRGNEQFF. The DNA of the CDR3 is TGTGCCAGCAGTTTAGGCGGGAGGGGCAATGAGCAGTTCTTC. The rearrangement uses TRBV27 and TRBJ2-1; 9 bases map to TRBD2. Germline V gene lookup returns CDR1 MNHEY and CDR2 SMNVEV (reference sequence). V trimming: 2 bases; J trimming: 6 bases; junction bases outside the gene matches: 2. The CDR3 runs 14 residues.

CDR3 sequence (DNA): TGTGCCAGCAGGCCCCCTAGCGGGATGACCTCGGGAACCGGGGAGCTGTTTTTT. It codes for CASRPPSGMTSGTGELFF. The rearrangement uses TRBV6-6 and TRBJ2-2, with 9 bases aligning to TRBD2. Germline V gene data show CDR1 as MNHNY and CDR2 as SVGAGI (reference sequence). The CDR3 is made up of 18 amino acids. After removal of 6 bases from V and 5 bases from J, the junction contained 16 bases not matched to a gene.

The V gene is TRBV9, the J gene TRBJ2-3, with D hard to call. Deletions cut 3 bases from V and 6 bases from J, with 8 bases between. The CDR3 sequence is 12 residues long. Germline loops: CDR1 SGDLS, CDR2 YYNGEE. Written as DNA, the CDR3 is TGTGCCAGCAGCGCGGGTGTGGATACGCAGTATTTT. Its translation is CASSAGVDTQYF.

The J gene is TRBJ2-1, the V gene TRBV2, with 8 bases lining up with TRBD2. The CDR3 covers 15 residues. Germline CDR1 reads SNHLY; CDR2 reads FYNNEI. V gave up 2 bases and J gave up 9 bases; unmatched junction bases: 9. The CDR3 spells CASSELPGGPGEQFF. CDR3 DNA sequence: TGTGCCAGCAGTGAATTGCCGGGAGGGCCCGGTGAGCAGTTCTTC.

This clonotype has more than one count but fewer than ten. The chain is built from TRBV6-1 and TRBJ2-3, with D uncertain. The CDR3 totals 11 residues. V was pared by 9 bases and J by 9 bases, with 13 bases between. Looked up from germline, CDR1 is MNHNS and CDR2 is SASEGT. The CDR3 DNA sequence: TGTGCCAGTACCGCCGGACCCACGCAGTATTTT. Translation gives CASTAGPTQYF.

J is TRBJ2-7 and V is TRBV3-1; TRBD2 matches at 10 bases. V dropped 4 bases and J dropped 4; count of bases not matched to a gene: 1. CDR3 size: 13 residues. Germline CDR1 LGHDT, CDR2 YNNKEL (reference sequence). As DNA, the CDR3 is TGTGCCAGCAGCCGGGGACTAGCGTACGAGCAGTACTTC. It encodes CASSRGLAYEQYF.

This sequence joins TRBV4-1 and TRBJ2-5; D possibly uses TRBD1 or TRBD2 (5 bases each). The CDR3 contains 19 residues. Trimming left V 0 bases short and J 2 bases short, with 22 bases between. Germline V lookup: CDR1 MGHRA, CDR2 YSYEKL. The chain's CDR3 is CASSQEIVFQGPAQETQYF. CDR3 nucleotide sequence: TGCGCCAGCAGCCAAGAAATCGTCTTCCAGGGACCCGCGCAAGAGACCCAGTACTTC.

The rearrangement uses TRBV20-1 and TRBJ1-5; D is possibly TRBD1 (6 bases). There are 13 residues in the CDR3. V lost 2 bases and J lost 3, with 8 bases in between. CDR1 DFQATT and CDR2 SNEGSKA come from the germline V gene (reference sequence). The CDR3 reads CSARQGNNQPQHF. As DNA, the CDR3 is TGCAGTGCTAGACAGGGGAACAATCAGCCCCAGCATTTT.

The chain has TRBV7-2 and TRBJ2-1; possibly TRBD2 for D (6 bases). Germline CDR1 and CDR2: SGHTA and FQGNSA. The CDR3 consists of 14 residues. The germline V and J ends were trimmed by 5 bases and 6 bases, with 14 bases remaining between them. CDR3 nucleotides: TGTGCCAGCAGCCTGTATAGCGGCGCCAATGAGCAGTTCTTC. This encodes CASSLYSGANEQFF.

The chain couples TRBV29-1 to TRBJ2-2, with no clear D. The germline V gene encodes CDR1 SQVTM and CDR2 ANQGSEA. With 4 bases removed from V and 2 bases from J, the gap between germline ends came to 11 bases. The CDR3 runs to 14 residues. The CDR3 DNA follows: TGCAGCGTTGTCTTAAGCGCTAACACCGGGGAGCTGTTTTTT. This encodes CSVVLSANTGELFF.

This chain connects TRBV6-5 to TRBJ2-1, with a weak D call TRBD2 (6 bases). Germline V gene lookup returns CDR1 MNHEY and CDR2 SVGAGI. V was cut by 8 bases and J by 9 bases, with 17 bases left in between. The CDR3 spans 13 residues. The CDR3 coding sequence is TGTGCCAGCGGACTACCCGGGGTGGGTGAGCAGTTCTTC. It encodes CASGLPGVGEQFF.

This clonotype was counted a single time. The chain carries TRBV12-3 or TRBV12-4 and TRBJ2-1; TRBD1 matches at 7 bases. There are 18 residues in the CDR3. V shed 5 bases, J shed 9 bases, and the junction held 22 bases outside the gene matches. The chain's CDR3 is CASSPQGSTGLGVVEQFF. The CDR3 DNA is TGTGCCAGCAGTCCCCAAGGATCGACAGGGCTTGGGGTCGTTGAGCAGTTCTTC.